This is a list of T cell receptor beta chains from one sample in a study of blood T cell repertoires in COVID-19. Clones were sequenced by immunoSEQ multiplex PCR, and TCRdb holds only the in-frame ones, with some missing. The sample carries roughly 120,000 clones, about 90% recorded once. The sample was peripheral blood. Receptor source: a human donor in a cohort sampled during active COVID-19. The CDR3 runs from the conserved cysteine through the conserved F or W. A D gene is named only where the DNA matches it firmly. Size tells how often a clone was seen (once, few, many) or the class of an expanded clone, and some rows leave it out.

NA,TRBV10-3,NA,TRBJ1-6,CAISEIQGPGRSSPLHF,TGTGCCATCAGTGAAATTCAGGGCCCCGGCCGGAGTTCACCCCTCCACTTT
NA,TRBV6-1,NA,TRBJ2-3,CASSGAGGTSTDTQYF,TGTGCCAGCAGTGGGGCAGGGGGGACTAGCACAGATACGCAGTATTTT
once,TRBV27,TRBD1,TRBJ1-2,CASSPRTGETNYGYTF,TGTGCCAGCAGCCCTCGGACAGGGGAGACTAACTATGGCTACACCTTC
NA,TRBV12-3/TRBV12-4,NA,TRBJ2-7,CASSFKSYEQYF,TGTGCCAGCAGTTTTAAATCCTACGAGCAGTACTTC
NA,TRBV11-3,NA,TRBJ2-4,CASRSLLKNIQYF,TGTGCCAGCAGGTCACTCCTAAAAAACATTCAGTACTTC
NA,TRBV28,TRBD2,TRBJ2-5,CASSFQLAGDRATQYF,TGTGCCAGCAGTTTTCAACTAGCGGGAGACCGGGCGACCCAGTACTTC
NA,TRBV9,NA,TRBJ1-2,CASSAVLWGGYGYTF,TGTGCCAGCAGCGCCGTTCTATGGGGGGGCTATGGCTACACCTTC
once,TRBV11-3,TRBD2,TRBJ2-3,CASSLGLAGVQDTQYF,TGTGCCAGCAGCCTTGGACTAGCGGGAGTTCAAGATACGCAGTATTTT
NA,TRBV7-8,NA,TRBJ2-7,CASSPLQGYEQYF,TGTGCCAGCAGTCCTCTGCAGGGCTACGAGCAGTACTTC
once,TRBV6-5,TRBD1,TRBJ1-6,CASRKDRDSPLHF,TGTGCCAGCAGAAAGGACAGGGATTCACCCCTCCACTTT
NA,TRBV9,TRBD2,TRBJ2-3,CASSVVTGGVDTQYF,TGTGCCAGCAGCGTAGTGACGGGAGGGGTAGATACGCAGTATTTT
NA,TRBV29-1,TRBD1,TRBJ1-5,CSATTGGQPQHF,TGCAGCGCTACGACAGGGGGACAGCCCCAGCATTTT
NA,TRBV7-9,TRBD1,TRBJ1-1,CASSSPGQMNTEAFF,TGTGCCAGCAGCTCGCCGGGACAGATGAACACTGAAGCTTTCTTT
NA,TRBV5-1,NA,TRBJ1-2,CASSPVGISLAGGYTF,TGCGCCAGCAGCCCGGTAGGGATCTCGCTTGCGGGTGGCTACACCTTC
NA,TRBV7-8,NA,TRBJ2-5,CASSDWRANQETQYF,TGTGCCAGCTCCGATTGGCGAGCGAACCAAGAGACCCAGTACTTC
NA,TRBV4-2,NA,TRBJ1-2,CASSQGFPAGENYGYTF,TGTGCCAGCAGCCAAGGCTTTCCGGCAGGCGAAAACTATGGCTACACCTTC
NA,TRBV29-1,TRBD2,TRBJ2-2,CSVDPSGSTGELFF,TGCAGCGTTGATCCTAGCGGGAGCACCGGGGAGCTGTTTTTT
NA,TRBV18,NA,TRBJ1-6,CASSPKGRDSPLHF,TGTGCCAGCTCACCGAAAGGGCGGGATTCACCCCTCCACTTT
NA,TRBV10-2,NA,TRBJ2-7,CATGHQYEQYF,TGCGCCACGGGACACCAGTACGAGCAGTACTTC
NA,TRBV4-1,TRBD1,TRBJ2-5,CASSPPDRGQETQYF,TGCGCCAGCAGCCCTCCGGACAGGGGACAAGAGACCCAGTACTTC
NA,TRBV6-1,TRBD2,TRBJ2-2,CASSDFGRLAGGNTGELFF,TGTGCCAGCAGTGACTTCGGGAGGCTAGCGGGAGGTAACACCGGGGAGCTGTTTTTT
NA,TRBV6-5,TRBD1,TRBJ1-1,CASTLDRADTEAFF,TGTGCCAGCACCCTGGACAGGGCGGACACTGAAGCTTTCTTT
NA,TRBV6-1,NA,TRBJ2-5,CASSEISAETQYF,TGTGCCAGCAGTGAAATAAGCGCAGAGACCCAGTACTTC
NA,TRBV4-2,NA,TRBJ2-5,CASSQAEIQAPHQETQYF,TGTGCCAGCAGCCAAGCAGAAATCCAGGCGCCTCACCAAGAGACCCAGTACTTC
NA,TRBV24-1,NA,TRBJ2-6,CATSGISSSGANVLTF,TGTGCCACCAGTGGTATCTCCAGCTCTGGGGCCAACGTCCTGACTTTC
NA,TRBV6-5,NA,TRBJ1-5,CASQFTGGGDQPQHF,TGTGCCAGCCAGTTTACCGGCGGGGGGGATCAGCCCCAGCATTTT
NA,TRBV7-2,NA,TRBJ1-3,CASSLTWGGASGNTIYF,TGTGCCAGCAGCTTAACGTGGGGAGGAGCCTCTGGAAACACCATATATTTT
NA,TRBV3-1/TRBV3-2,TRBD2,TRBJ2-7,CASSQDFTTSAYEQYF,TGTGCCAGCAGCCAAGACTTCACGACTAGCGCCTACGAGCAGTACTTC
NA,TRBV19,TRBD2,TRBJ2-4,CASSRGEAAKNIQYF,TGTGCCAGTAGCCGGGGGGAGGCGGCCAAAAACATTCAGTACTTC
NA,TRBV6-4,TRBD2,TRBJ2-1,CASRHSGGNNEQFF,TGTGCCAGCAGGCACTCGGGAGGTAATAATGAGCAGTTCTTC
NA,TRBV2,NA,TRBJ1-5,CASNGVGQPQHF,TGTGCCAGCAACGGGGTAGGCCAGCCCCAGCATTTT
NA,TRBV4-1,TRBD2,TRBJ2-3,CASSQERLAVMYF,TGCGCCAGCAGCCAAGAGAGGCTAGCGGTAATGTATTTT
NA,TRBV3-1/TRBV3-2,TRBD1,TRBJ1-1,CASSNVGTAFMTFF,TGTGCCAGCAGCAACGTCGGGACAGCTTTTATGACTTTCTTT
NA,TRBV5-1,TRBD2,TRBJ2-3,CASSFRLAERTDTQYF,TGCGCCAGCAGCTTCCGACTAGCGGAACGCACAGATACGCAGTATTTT
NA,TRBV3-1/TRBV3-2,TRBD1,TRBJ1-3,CASSLGGTVMSGNTIYF,TGTGCCAGCAGCCTAGGGGGCACAGTAATGTCTGGAAACACCATATATTTT
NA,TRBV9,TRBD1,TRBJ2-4,CASSGLNRGMDIQYF,TGTGCCAGCAGCGGCTTGAACAGGGGGATGGACATTCAGTACTTC
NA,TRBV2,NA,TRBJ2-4,CASSLGLAKNIQYF,TGTGCCAGCAGCTTGGGACTAGCCAAAAACATTCAGTACTTC
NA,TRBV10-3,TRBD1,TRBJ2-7,CAISEIPMTGPDAHEQYF,TGTGCCATCAGTGAGATCCCGATGACAGGGCCGGATGCTCACGAGCAGTACTTC
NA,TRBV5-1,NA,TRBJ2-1,CASSLVTSPGNEQFF,TGCGCCAGCAGCTTGGTTACTAGCCCGGGCAATGAGCAGTTCTTC
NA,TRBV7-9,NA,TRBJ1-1,CASVGGERAEAFF,TGTGCCAGCGTTGGGGGGGAGAGGGCTGAAGCTTTCTTT
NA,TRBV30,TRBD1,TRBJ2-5,CAWTPGTGGTETQYF,TGTGCCTGGACCCCCGGGACAGGGGGTACGGAGACCCAGTACTTC
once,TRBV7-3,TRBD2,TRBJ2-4,CASSSSGTSGDIQYF,TGTGCCAGCAGCTCCTCCGGGACTAGCGGTGACATTCAGTACTTC
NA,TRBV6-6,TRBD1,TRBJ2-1,CASRTGWEQFF,TGTGCCAGCAGGACAGGGTGGGAGCAGTTCTTC
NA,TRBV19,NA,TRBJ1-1,CASSGPPIPTIEAFF,TGTGCCAGTAGTGGGCCACCGATACCCACAATTGAAGCTTTCTTT
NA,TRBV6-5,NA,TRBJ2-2,CASSYSWPITGELFF,TGTGCCAGCAGTTACTCTTGGCCCATCACCGGGGAGCTGTTTTTT
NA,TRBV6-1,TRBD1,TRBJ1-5,CASSESGGRQPQHF,TGTGCCAGCAGTGAATCAGGGGGCCGTCAGCCCCAGCATTTT
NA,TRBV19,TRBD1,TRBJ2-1,CASSTQGAYNEQFF,TGTGCCAGTAGTACACAGGGGGCTTACAATGAGCAGTTCTTC
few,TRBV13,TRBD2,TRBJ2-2,CASSLGLAGVTGELFF,TGTGCCAGCAGCTTAGGACTAGCGGGAGTCACCGGGGAGCTGTTTTTT
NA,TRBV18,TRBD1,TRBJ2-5,CASSPTWTGGPPETQYF,TGTGCCAGCTCACCGACTTGGACAGGGGGCCCTCCCGAGACCCAGTACTTC
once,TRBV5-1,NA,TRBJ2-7,CASSPTPGVSEQYF,TGCGCCAGCAGCCCCACCCCGGGGGTGAGCGAGCAGTACTTC
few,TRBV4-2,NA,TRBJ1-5,CASSRGGNQPQHF,TGTGCCAGCAGCCGGGGGGGCAATCAGCCCCAGCATTTT
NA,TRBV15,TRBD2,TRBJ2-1,CATSRASGIYNEQFF,TGTGCCACCAGCAGAGCTAGCGGGATTTACAATGAGCAGTTCTTC